The sequence of this TCR beta chain was determined in a study of blood T cell repertoires in COVID-19. Looked up from germline, CDR1 is MNHEY and CDR2 is SVGAGI. The CDR3 length is 16 residues. V was clipped by 0 bases and J by 3 bases; unmatched bases: 6. Methods used by the authors: For nucleated cells, counts were estimated from reference gene primer amplification. TCRdb's copy holds only in-frame clones and misses some; the assay was immunoSEQ multiplex PCR. V, J and clone size were drawn from that table, and D and trimming were deduced from the DNA. The data show around 75,000 clones, around 90% seen once.

The origin of this receptor is a human donor in a cohort sampled during active COVID-19. This chain uses TRBV6-5 with TRBJ2-7, with 9 positions matching TRBD2. Sequencing was carried out using peripheral blood. CDR3 protein: CASSYSKTSGVYEQYF. The CDR3 DNA sequence: TGTGCCAGCAGTTACTCGAAGACTAGCGGAGTCTACGAGCAGTACTTC.